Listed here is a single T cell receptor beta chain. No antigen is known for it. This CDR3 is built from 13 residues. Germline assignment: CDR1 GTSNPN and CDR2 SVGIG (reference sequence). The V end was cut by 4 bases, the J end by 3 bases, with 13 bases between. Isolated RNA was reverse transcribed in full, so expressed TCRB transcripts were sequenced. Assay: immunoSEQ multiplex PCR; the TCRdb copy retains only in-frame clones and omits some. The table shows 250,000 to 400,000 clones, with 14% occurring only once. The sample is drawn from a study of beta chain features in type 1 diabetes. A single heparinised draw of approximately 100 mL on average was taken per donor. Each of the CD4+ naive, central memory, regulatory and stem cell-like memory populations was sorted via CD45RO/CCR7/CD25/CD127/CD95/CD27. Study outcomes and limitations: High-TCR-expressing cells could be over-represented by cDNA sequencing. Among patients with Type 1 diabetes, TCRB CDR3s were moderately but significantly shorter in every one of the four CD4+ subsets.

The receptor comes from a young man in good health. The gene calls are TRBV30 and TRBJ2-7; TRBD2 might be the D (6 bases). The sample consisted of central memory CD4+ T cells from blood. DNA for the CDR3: TGTGCCTGGACGTCTAAGGGAGGCTACGAGCAGTACGTC. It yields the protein CAWTSKGGYEQYV.